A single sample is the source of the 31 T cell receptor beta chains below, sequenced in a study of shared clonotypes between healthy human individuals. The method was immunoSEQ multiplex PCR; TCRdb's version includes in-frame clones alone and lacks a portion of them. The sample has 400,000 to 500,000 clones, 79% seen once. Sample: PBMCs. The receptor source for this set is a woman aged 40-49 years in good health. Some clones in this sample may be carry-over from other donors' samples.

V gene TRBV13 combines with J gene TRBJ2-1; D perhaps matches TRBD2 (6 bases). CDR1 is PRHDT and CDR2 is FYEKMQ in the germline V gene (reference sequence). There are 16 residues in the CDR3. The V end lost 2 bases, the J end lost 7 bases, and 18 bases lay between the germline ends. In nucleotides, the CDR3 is TGTGCCAGCAGCTTAAACTGGGGCCCCGCGGGGAATGAGCAGTTCTTC. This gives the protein CASSLNWGPAGNEQFF.

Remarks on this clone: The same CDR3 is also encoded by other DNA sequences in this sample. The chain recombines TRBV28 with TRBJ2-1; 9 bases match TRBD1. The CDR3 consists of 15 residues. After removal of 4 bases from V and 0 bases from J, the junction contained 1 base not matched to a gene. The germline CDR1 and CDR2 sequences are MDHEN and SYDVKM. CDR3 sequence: CASSSTGGSYNEQFF. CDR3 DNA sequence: TGTGCCAGCAGTTCGACAGGGGGCTCCTACAATGAGCAGTTCTTC.

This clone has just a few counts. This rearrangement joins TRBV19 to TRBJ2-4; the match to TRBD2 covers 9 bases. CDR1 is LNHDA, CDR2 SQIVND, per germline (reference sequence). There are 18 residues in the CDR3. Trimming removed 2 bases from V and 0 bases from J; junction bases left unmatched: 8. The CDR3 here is CASSISAGGGRAKNIQYF. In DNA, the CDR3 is TGTGCCAGTAGTATATCCGCGGGAGGGGGCAGAGCCAAAAACATTCAGTACTTC.

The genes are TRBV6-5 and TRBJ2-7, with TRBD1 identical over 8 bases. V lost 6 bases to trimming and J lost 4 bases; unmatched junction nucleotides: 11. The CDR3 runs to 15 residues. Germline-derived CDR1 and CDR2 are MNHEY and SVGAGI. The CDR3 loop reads CASSPAGRGPYEQYF. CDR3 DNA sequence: TGTGCCAGCAGCCCCGCTGGCAGGGGGCCTTACGAGCAGTACTTC.

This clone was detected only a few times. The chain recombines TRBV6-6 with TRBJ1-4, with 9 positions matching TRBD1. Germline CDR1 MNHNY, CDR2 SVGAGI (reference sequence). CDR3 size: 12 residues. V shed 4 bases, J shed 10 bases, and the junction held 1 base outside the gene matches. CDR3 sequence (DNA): TGTGCCAGCAGTTGGGACAGGGTAAAACTGTTTTTT. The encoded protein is CASSWDRVKLFF.

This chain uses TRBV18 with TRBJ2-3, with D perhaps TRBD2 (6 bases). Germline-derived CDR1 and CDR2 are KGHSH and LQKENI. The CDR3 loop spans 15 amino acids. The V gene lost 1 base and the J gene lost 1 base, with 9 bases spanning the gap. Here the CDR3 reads CASSPLERGTDTQYF. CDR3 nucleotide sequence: TGTGCCAGCTCACCACTCGAGCGGGGCACAGATACGCAGTATTTT.

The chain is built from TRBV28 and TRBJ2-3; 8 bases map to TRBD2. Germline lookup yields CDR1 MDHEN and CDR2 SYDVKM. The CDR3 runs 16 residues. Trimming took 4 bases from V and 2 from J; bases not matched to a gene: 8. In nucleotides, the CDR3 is TGTGCCAGCAGTTCGACCGGGACTAGAGCCACAGATACGCAGTATTTT. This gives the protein CASSSTGTRATDTQYF.

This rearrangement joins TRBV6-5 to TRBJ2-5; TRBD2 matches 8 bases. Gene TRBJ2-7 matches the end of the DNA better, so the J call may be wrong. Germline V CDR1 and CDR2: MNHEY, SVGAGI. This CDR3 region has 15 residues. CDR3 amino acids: CASRRTSGGSYEQYF. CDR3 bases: TGTGCCAGCAGGCGAACTAGCGGAGGCTCCTACGAGCAGTACTTC.

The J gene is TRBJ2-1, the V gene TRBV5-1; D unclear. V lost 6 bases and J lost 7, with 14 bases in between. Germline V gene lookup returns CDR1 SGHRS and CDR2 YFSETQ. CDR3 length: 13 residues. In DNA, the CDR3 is TGCGCCAGCACCCCGGGCCCAGGTAATGAGCAGTTCTTC. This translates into CASTPGPGNEQFF.

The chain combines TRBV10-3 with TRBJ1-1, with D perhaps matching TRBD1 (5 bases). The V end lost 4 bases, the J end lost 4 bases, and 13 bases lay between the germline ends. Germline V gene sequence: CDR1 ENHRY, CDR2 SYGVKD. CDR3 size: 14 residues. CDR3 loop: CAISVGGSSTEAFF. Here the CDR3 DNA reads TGTGCCATCAGTGTCGGGGGAAGTAGCACTGAAGCTTTCTTT.

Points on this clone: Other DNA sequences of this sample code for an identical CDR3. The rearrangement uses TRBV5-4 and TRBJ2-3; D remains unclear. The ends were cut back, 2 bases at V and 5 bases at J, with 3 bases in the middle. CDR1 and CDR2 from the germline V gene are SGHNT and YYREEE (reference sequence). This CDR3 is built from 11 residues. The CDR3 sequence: CASSLVDTQYF. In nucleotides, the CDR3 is TGTGCCAGCAGCTTAGTAGATACGCAGTATTTT.

The CDR3 protein is CASSLATGGVIGNIQYF. CDR3 bases: TGCGCCAGCAGCTTGGCGACAGGGGGTGTGATCGGTAACATTCAGTACTTC. The rearrangement links TRBV5-1 to TRBJ2-4; 9 bases are shared with TRBD1. Germline-derived CDR1 and CDR2 are SGHRS and YFSETQ. The CDR3 is 17 residues long. V was clipped by 0 bases and J by 7 bases; unmatched bases: 11.

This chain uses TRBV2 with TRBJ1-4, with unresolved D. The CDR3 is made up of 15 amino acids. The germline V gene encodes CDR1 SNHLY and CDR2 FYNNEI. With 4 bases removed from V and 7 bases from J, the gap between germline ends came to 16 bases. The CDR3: CASSAGRSGSEKLFF. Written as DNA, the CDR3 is TGTGCCAGCAGTGCCGGCCGTTCGGGGAGTGAAAAACTGTTTTTT.

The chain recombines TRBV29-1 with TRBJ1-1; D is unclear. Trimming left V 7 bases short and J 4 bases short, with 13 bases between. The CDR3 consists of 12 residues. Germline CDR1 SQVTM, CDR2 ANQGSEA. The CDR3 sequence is CSAQDGCTEAFF. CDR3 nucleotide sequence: TGCAGCGCCCAGGATGGGTGCACTGAAGCTTTCTTT. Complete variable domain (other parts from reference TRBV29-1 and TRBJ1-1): SAVISQKPSRDICQRGTSLTIQCQVDSQVTMMFWYRQQPGQSLTLIATANQGSEATYESGFVIDKFPISRPNLTFSTLTVSNMSPEDSSIYLCSAQDGCTEAFFGQGTRLTVV.

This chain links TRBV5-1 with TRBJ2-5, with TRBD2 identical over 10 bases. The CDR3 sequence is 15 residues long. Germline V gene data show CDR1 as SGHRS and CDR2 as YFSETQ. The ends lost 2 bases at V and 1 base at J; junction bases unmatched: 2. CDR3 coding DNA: TGCGCCAGCAGCTTCCTAGCGGGGGTCCAAGAGACCCAGTACTTC. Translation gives CASSFLAGVQETQYF.

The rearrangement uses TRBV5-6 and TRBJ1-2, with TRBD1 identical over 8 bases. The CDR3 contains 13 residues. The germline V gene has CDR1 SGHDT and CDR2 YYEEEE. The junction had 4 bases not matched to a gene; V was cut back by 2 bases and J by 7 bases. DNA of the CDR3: TGTGCCAGCAGCTTAGGACAGGGCTTTGGCTACACCTTC. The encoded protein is CASSLGQGFGYTF.

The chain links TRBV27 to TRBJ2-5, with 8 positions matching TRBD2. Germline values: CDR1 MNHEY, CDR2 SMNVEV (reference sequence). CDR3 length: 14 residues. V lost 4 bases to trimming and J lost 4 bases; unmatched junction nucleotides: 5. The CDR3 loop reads CASSYGTSGETQYF. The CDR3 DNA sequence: TGTGCCAGCAGTTATGGGACTAGTGGAGAGACCCAGTACTTC.

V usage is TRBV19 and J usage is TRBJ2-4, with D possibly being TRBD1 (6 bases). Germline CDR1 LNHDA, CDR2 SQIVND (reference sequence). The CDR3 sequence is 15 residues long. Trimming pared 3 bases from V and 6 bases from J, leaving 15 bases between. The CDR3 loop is CASSIAADSRNIQYF. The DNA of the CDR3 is TGTGCCAGTAGTATCGCCGCGGACAGTAGAAACATTCAGTACTTC. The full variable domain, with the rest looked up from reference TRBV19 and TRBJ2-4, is DGGITQSPKYLFRKEGQNVTLSCEQNLNHDAMYWYRQDPGQGLRLIYYSQIVNDFQKGDIAEGYSVSREKKESFPLTVTSAQKNPTAFYLCASSIAADSRNIQYFGAGTRLSVL.

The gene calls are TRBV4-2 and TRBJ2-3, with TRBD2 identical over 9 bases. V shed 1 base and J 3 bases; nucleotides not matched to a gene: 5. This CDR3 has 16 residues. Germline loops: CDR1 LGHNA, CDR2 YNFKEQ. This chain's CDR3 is CASSQVKAGGTDTQYF. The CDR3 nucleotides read TGTGCCAGCAGCCAAGTGAAAGCGGGAGGTACAGATACGCAGTATTTT.

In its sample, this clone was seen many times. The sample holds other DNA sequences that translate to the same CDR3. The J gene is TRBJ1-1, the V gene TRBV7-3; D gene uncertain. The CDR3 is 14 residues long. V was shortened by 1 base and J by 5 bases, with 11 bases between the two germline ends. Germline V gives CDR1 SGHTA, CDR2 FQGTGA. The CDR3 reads CASSLMGPGTEAFF. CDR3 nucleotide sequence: TGTGCCAGCAGCTTAATGGGTCCGGGGACTGAAGCTTTCTTT.

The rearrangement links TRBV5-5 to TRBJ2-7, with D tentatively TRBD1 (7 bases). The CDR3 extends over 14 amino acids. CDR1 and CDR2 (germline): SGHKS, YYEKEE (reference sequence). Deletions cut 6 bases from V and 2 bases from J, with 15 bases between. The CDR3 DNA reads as TGTGCCAGCACCCGGACAGGACTAACCTACGAGCAGTACTTC. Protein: CASTRTGLTYEQYF.

The CDR3 DNA is TGTGCCAGTAGTATAGTCGTGAGCAATCAGCCCCAGCATTTT. Its protein product is CASSIVVSNQPQHF. The chain links TRBV19 to TRBJ1-5, with unresolved D. Trimming removed 1 base from V and 1 base from J, with 5 bases in between. This CDR3 region has 14 residues. The germline V gene encodes CDR1 LNHDA and CDR2 SQIVND (reference sequence). The variable domain in full, with the rest retrieved from reference TRBV19 and TRBJ1-5, is DGGITQSPKYLFRKEGQNVTLSCEQNLNHDAMYWYRQDPGQGLRLIYYSQIVNDFQKGDIAEGYSVSREKKESFPLTVTSAQKNPTAFYLCASSIVVSNQPQHFGDGTRLSIL.

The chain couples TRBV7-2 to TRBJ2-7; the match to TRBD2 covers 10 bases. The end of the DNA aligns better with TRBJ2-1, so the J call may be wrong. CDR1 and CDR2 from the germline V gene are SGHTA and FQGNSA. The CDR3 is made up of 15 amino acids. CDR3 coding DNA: TGTGCCAGCAGCTTTTCACTAGCGGGAACGAATGAGCAGTTCTTC. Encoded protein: CASSFSLAGTNEQFF.

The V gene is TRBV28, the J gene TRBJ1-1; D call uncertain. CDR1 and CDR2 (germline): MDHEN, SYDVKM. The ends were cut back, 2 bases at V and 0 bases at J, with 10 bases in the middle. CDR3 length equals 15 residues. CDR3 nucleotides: TGTGCCAGCAGTTTACCCCCAAGCATGAACACTGAAGCTTTCTTT. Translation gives CASSLPPSMNTEAFF. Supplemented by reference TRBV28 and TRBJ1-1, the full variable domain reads DVKVTQSSRYLVKRTGEKVFLECVQDMDHENMFWYRQDPGLGLRLIYFSYDVKMKEKGDIPEGYSVSREKKERFSLILESASTNQTSMYLCASSLPPSMNTEAFFGQGTRLTVV.

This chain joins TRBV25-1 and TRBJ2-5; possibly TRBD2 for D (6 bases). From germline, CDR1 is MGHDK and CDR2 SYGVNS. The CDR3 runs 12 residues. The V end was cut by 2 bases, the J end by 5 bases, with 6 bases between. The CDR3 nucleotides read TGTGCCAGCAGTGAAAGCGGGGAGACCCAGTACTTC. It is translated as CASSESGETQYF. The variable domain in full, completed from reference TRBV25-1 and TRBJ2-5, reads EADIYQTPRYLVIGTGKKITLECSQTMGHDKMYWYQQDPGMELHLIHYSYGVNSTEKGDLSSESTVSRIRTEHFPLTLESARPSHTSQYLCASSESGETQYFGPGTRLLVL.

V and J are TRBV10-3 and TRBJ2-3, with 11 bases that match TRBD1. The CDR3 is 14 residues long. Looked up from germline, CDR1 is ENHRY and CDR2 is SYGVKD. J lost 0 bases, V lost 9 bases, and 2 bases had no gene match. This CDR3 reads CAIGQGASTDTQYF. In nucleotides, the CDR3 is TGTGCCATTGGACAGGGGGCTAGCACAGATACGCAGTATTTT.

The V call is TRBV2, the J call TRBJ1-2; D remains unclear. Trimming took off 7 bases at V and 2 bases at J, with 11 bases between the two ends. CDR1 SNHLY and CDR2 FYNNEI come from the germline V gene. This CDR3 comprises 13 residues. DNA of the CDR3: TGTGCCAGCACTTGGGAGGAGAACTATGGCTACACCTTC. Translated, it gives CASTWEENYGYTF.

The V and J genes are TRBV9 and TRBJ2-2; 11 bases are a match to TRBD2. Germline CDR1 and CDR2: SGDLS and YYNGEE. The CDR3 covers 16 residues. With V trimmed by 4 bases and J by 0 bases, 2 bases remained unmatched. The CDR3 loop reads CASSSLAGANTGELFF. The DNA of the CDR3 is TGTGCCAGCAGCTCACTAGCGGGGGCGAACACCGGGGAGCTGTTTTTT.

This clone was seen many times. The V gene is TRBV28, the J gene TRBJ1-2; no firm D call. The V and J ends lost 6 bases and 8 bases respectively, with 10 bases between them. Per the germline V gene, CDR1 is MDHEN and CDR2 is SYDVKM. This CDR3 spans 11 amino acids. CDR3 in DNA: TGTGCCAGCAGCAGTCCTCGGGGCTACACCTTC. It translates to CASSSPRGYTF.

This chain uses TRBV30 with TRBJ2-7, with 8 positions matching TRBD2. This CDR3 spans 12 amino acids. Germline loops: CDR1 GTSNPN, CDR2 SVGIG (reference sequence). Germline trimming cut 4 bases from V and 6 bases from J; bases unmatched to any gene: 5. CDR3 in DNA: TGTGCCTGGACACGGGGGGGAGGCGAGCAGTACTTC. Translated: CAWTRGGGEQYF.

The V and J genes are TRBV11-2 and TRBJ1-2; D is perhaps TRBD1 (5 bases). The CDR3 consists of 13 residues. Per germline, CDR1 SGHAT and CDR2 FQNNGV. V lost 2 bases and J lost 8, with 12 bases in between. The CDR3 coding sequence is TGTGCCAGCAGCTTAAACACAGGTGGCGGCTACACCTTC. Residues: CASSLNTGGGYTF.